This T cell receptor beta chain was recovered during a study of T-cell memory formation after mild COVID-19. Study observations and caveats: The study found balanced CD4/CD8 in clones contracting day 15 to 85 and a CD4+ lean in later expanders. A second wave of clones peaked on day 37, and their SARS-CoV-2 specificity went unconfirmed. Most CD4+ clones that shrank were in CM and EM, while CD8+ ones turned up in EMRA.

From 5'RACE with constant-segment primers came TCR alpha and TCR beta cDNA libraries that carried sample barcodes and UMIs. A single record per CDR3 protein comes from TCRdb applying MiXCR to the 5' RACE reads. The sample has 100,000 to 150,000 distinct CDR3 sequences, over 15% seen once. Of note for this clonotype: The antigen is not known.

Trimming pared 1 base from V and 1 base from J, leaving 10 bases between. Looked up from germline, CDR1 is LGHNA and CDR2 is YSLEER. This CDR3 spans 15 amino acids. The sequence was obtained from a man between 18 and 35 years old who had mild COVID-19 (a few samples of this study predate the infection). Cell type and time point are not known. The sequencing sample was made of PBMCs or a T cell subset sorted from them (not recorded which). V usage is TRBV4-3 and J usage is TRBJ2-5; D gene unclear. Here the CDR3 reads CASSQVYRSQETQYF. CDR3 DNA: TGCGCCAGCAGCCAAGTGTACAGATCCCAAGAGACCCAGTACTTC.